The 8 T cell receptor beta chains below were found in one sample sequenced in a study of PD-L1 blockade in urothelial cancer. The data were produced by immunoSEQ multiplex PCR, yet TCRdb's version contains in-frame clones alone and is incomplete. Among tens of thousands of clones listed, approximately 80% were seen once. Sequencing used PBMCs, obtained around atezolizumab (anti-PD-L1) treatment. The origin of the receptors is a man in his sixties or seventies with urothelial cancer.

This chain joins TRBV30 and TRBJ1-1; TRBD1 might be the D (5 bases). Germline CDR1 and CDR2: GTSNPN and SVGIG (reference sequence). The CDR3 runs to 13 residues. V gave up 3 bases and J gave up 10 bases, with 18 bases separating them. The DNA for the CDR3 is TGTGCCTGGAGCGTTCGGGGATCCGGGGGAGCTTTCTTT. This codes for CAWSVRGSGGAFF.

The chain carries TRBV2 and TRBJ2-3, with TRBD2 identical over 9 bases. CDR3 length equals 14 residues. J gave up 1 base and V 8 bases, and 4 bases lay outside the gene matches. Per germline, CDR1 SNHLY and CDR2 FYNNEI. CDR3 DNA: TGTGCCAGCGGTAGCGGGAGAGGCACAGATACGCAGTATTTT. This encodes CASGSGRGTDTQYF.

Of note for this clone: Other DNA sequences from this sample encode an identical CDR3 as well. The chain joins TRBV7-9 to TRBJ2-1, with a weak D call TRBD1 (7 bases). Looked up from germline, CDR1 is SEHNR and CDR2 is FQNEAQ (reference sequence). Trimming cost V 4 bases and J 0 bases, with 10 bases left between them. This CDR3 has 15 amino acids. The CDR3 DNA reads as TGTGCCAGCAGCTCAGGGGGGAGCTCCTACAATGAGCAGTTCTTC. The encoded protein is CASSSGGSSYNEQFF.

The chain employs TRBV7-2 and TRBJ2-7; D is undetermined. V lost 4 bases and J 8 bases, leaving 18 bases between the germline ends. The CDR3 consists of 14 residues. Germline CDR1 and CDR2: SGHTA and FQGNSA. The CDR3, as DNA: TGTGCCAGCAGCTCCCCGGCCCGGCCCAGGAAGCAGTACTTC. Its protein product is CASSSPARPRKQYF.

The CDR3 region is CAGGQGTGNTIYF. The CDR3 DNA sequence: TGTGCCGGTGGACAGGGAACTGGAAACACCATATATTTT. V gene TRBV6-6 combines with J gene TRBJ1-3, with TRBD1 matching over 8 bases. V lost 11 bases, J lost 2 bases, and 5 bases stayed unmatched. CDR1 MNHNY and CDR2 SVGAGI come from the germline V gene (reference sequence). The CDR3 consists of 13 residues.

The rearrangement joins TRBV4-2 to TRBJ2-3; 8 positions match TRBD2. The germline gives CDR1 LGHNA, CDR2 YNFKEQ. J gave up 4 bases and V 1 base, and 13 bases lay outside the gene matches. The CDR3 covers 18 residues. In DNA, the CDR3 is TGTGCCAGCAGCCAAGCGGGAGGGCCCCTATCAGGTCCAGATACGCAGTATTTT. The encoded protein is CASSQAGGPLSGPDTQYF.

This clone was seen a handful of times. The chain combines TRBV29-1 with TRBJ1-1; weak D call: TRBD1 (5 bases). Trimming shortened V by 6 bases and J by 1 base, and 15 bases separated the two germline ends. The CDR3 is 14 residues long. In germline, CDR1 is SQVTM, CDR2 ANQGSEA. Here the CDR3 reads CSVKGDNRNTEAFF. The CDR3 nucleotides read TGCAGCGTGAAAGGGGATAACAGGAACACTGAAGCTTTCTTT.

The chain employs TRBV28 and TRBJ2-7, with 9 bases fitting TRBD1. Germline V gives CDR1 MDHEN, CDR2 SYDVKM. The CDR3 has 15 amino acids. V gave up 6 bases and J gave up 5 bases; unmatched junction bases: 11. CDR3 sequence reads: CASSSSGQGPHEQYF. Written as DNA, the CDR3 is TGTGCCAGCAGCTCTTCGGGACAGGGTCCCCACGAGCAGTACTTC.